The clone carrying this T cell receptor beta chain showed up many times. Germline V gives CDR1 SEHNR, CDR2 FQNEAQ (reference sequence). With V trimmed by 5 bases and J by 7 bases, 3 bases remained unmatched. This CDR3 is built from 12 residues. Researchers made TCR beta libraries by using iRepertoire HTBI primers and running Arm-PCR on CDR3 regions. TCRdb called the multiplex PCR reads again in MiXCR, with one record for every CDR3 protein. The sample has roughly 320,000 distinct CDR3 sequences; over 15% are singletons. This sample's time point: newly diagnosed GD, antithyroid drugs for less than 3 months. The TCR library was prepared using RNA isolated from PBMCs. The source of the sample is a study of regulatory T cells in long-lasting Graves disease. This same sample was also part of a study on T cells in Graves' hyperthyroidism and ophthalmopathy.

The chain has TRBV7-9 and TRBJ1-2, with 8 nucleotides matching TRBD1. The sequencing here drew on peripheral blood mononuclear cells (PBMCs), taken at new diagnosis, from a patient treated with antithyroid drugs. This clonotype was sampled from a man aged 35-49 years with Graves disease. The CDR3 nucleotides read TGTGCCAGCAGCGTAGACAGGGGTGGCTACACCTTC. Amino acid sequence: CASSVDRGGYTF.